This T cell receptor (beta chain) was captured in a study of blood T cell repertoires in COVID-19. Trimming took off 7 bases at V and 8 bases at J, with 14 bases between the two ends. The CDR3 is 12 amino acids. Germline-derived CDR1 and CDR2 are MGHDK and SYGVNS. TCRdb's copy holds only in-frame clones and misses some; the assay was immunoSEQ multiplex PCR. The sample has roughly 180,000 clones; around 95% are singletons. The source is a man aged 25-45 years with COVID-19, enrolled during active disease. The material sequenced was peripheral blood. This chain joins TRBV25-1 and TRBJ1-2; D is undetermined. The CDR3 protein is CASTAGLGGYTF. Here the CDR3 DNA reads TGTGCCAGCACAGCAGGACTGGGGGGCTACACCTTC.